Listed here is a single TCR beta chain. What it recognizes is unknown. With 2 bases clipped from V and 4 bases from J, the junction kept 4 bases outside the gene matches. The CDR3 sequence is 14 residues long. The germline V gene encodes CDR1 MNHEY and CDR2 SMNVEV (reference sequence). Only in-frame clones appear in the TCRdb table, and some are missing; sequencing was by immunoSEQ multiplex PCR. This table holds roughly 190,000 clones, roughly 92% found once. The sample originates from a study of T cell responses to AZD1222 COVID-19 vaccine. Study conclusions and caveats: Baseline testing showed seropositivity in only a handful of AZD1222 recipients.

The chain has TRBV27 and TRBJ2-7, with TRBD1 matching over 8 bases. Material: peripheral blood, obtained 28 days after the second AZD1222 dose. The sequence derives from an adult who received the AZD1222 COVID-19 vaccine. CDR3 DNA sequence: TGTGCCAGCAGTTTAGGTGACAGGGGATACGAGCAGTACTTC. This encodes CASSLGDRGYEQYF.